This is a list of T cell receptor beta chains from one sample in a study of chemoradiotherapy in HPV16-positive cancers. The protocol was immunoSEQ multiplex PCR, while the TCRdb copy is restricted to in-frame clones and leaves out a portion. The data hold under 85,000 clones, with roughly 86% observed a single time. Sample: blood, taken from a patient who underwent chemoradiotherapy. The source of these receptors is a human donor with HPV-associated anogenital cancer. Both conserved end residues are part of each CDR3.

CDR3 length,J gene,V gene,CDR3 protein
16,TRBJ2-7,TRBV11-2,CASSLAGGAYSYEQYF
14,TRBJ2-2,TRBV6-5,CASSYSTDTGELFF
15,TRBJ1-6,TRBV27,CASSDRGPYNSPLHF
13,TRBJ1-1,TRBV10-3,CAISLDRDTEAFF
13,TRBJ2-1,TRBV28,CASAVGGQRAQFF
18,TRBJ2-2,TRBV14,CASSQARWGTANTGELFF
11,TRBJ1-5,TRBV6-6,CASRGDQPQHF
16,TRBJ1-1,TRBV5-1,CASSLEEAGRNTEAFF
15,TRBJ1-2,TRBV9,CASTPDVKANYGYTF
18,TRBJ2-6,TRBV4-1,CASSQSPGLSSGANVLTF
13,TRBJ2-5,TRBV2,CASSEGRGKTQYF
14,TRBJ2-6,TRBV6-4,CASSDRAGANVLTF
15,TRBJ2-1,TRBV4-1,CASSPAHSSYNEQFF
16,TRBJ1-3,TRBV6-6,CASSSPHSFAGNTIYF
13,TRBJ1-1,TRBV29-1,CSVERKLNTEAFF
16,TRBJ1-2,TRBV4-1,CASSQEGTGFSYGYTF
15,TRBJ1-2,TRBV7-9,CASSLPGGDFYGYTF
13,TRBJ2-5,TRBV4-1,CATKGGAMETQYF
15,TRBJ2-5,TRBV7-3,CASSLYGGAGETQYF
12,TRBJ1-1,TRBV2,CASIYGGGEAFF
14,TRBJ2-2,TRBV6-5,CASSYWDVTGELFF
15,TRBJ1-1,TRBV19,CASSIKGQGSTEAFF
17,TRBJ2-3,TRBV7-9,CASILQGRDSGPDTQYF
15,TRBJ2-1,TRBV7-9,CASSIGLAGNNEQFF
19,TRBJ2-7,TRBV29-1,CSVEDDKKGPTPFSYEQYF
13,TRBJ2-4,TRBV15,CATSSDSWDIQYF
14,TRBJ2-1,TRBV5-1,CASSSRQGSGEQFF
13,TRBJ2-5,TRBV5-1,CASSSGSQETQYF
15,TRBJ2-1,TRBV5-4,CASSLDGRAGNEQFF
12,TRBJ1-2,TRBV27,CASALRTIVFLF
12,TRBJ1-2,TRBV29-1,CSVDDQGLGYTF
14,TRBJ2-7,TRBV25-1,CASTGTGARYEQYF
14,TRBJ1-1,TRBV5-4,CASTGEGGLAEAFF
15,TRBJ1-1,TRBV19,CASSIGPETNTEAFF
15,TRBJ2-2,TRBV6-5,CASSYAGDLTGELFF
14,TRBJ2-7,TRBV7-6,CASSPTSAPYEQYF
13,TRBJ1-6,TRBV30,CARGEGDNSPLHF
15,TRBJ1-1,TRBV6-5,CASSPNTPGPTEAFF
15,TRBJ2-3,TRBV4-2,CASSQVAGAGDTQYF
13,TRBJ1-3,TRBV6-1,CASSEVDGNTIYF
13,TRBJ2-2,TRBV6-5,CASSPGGNGELFF
14,TRBJ2-5,TRBV30,CAWRSFRGQETQYF
12,TRBJ2-1,TRBV5-4,CASSYASGEQFF
16,TRBJ1-4,TRBV10-2,CASSRFRDSGYEKLFF
15,TRBJ1-5,TRBV6-1,CASSGSRGRGQPQHF
15,TRBJ1-5,TRBV6-1,CASSEGGVSNQPQHF
13,TRBJ2-5,TRBV11-3,CASSLNWGETQYF
16,TRBJ1-2,TRBV7-2,CASSLRQGAKMRGYTF
12,TRBJ1-2,TRBV11-2,CASRPTGGGYTF
15,TRBJ2-7,TRBV4-2,CASSLRWTGVDEQYF
16,TRBJ2-7,TRBV10-3,CAISESLLAGAYEQYF
16,TRBJ2-2,TRBV28,CASTPVRSENTGELFF
14,TRBJ2-1,TRBV19,CASSIDLARGEQFF